This paragraph covers one T cell receptor beta chain sequence. No antigen is known for it. Per-base quality was not reported, and no clone a single base away is much larger than it. Receptors were amplified or captured by the immunoSEQ multiplex PCR assay. TCR beta CDR3 sequencing was performed on DNA from the cultured, isolated CD4+ T cells. Turning to the authors' computational methods: The analysis removed non-productive TCR sequences, trimmed reads to the CDR3 region, and retained only CDR3s that were 7 or more amino acids long. Antigen-specific clonotypes were identified with the MANAFEST web app by comparing expansion in peptide wells against reference cultures. Positive clones required FDR<0.05 expansion versus reference and all other wells, odds ratio above 5, and frequency above 0.1% in two replicate wells. Clonotypes significantly expanded in SARS-CoV-2 spike wells and in at least one common cold coronavirus spike condition were defined as cross-reactive. CDR3 similarity was assessed by Levenshtein distance using the stringdist R package, and unrooted trees were constructed with ape in R 3.6.1. The source is immuneACCESS, and TCRdb retained only in-frame sequences with V and J called. Part of the clones is not carried over; for the studies checked, unresolved V genes explain less than half of this, and the remainder is unexplained. Clone size and V and J calls were adopted from that table, with D and trimming inferred from the DNA. The sample table contains about 22,000 clones; only one count was recorded for around 70% of them. Roughly a tenth of the sample is held by the ten biggest clonotypes.

The sample comes from a study of vaccination effects on CD4 cells after COVID-19 (dated by TCRdb to between 2021 and 2024). Regarding the research as a whole: Post-vaccine samples across the study were collected a median of 72 days after the second dose, with a range of 14 to 241. The study compared SARS-CoV-2 spike-specific CD4+ TCR repertoires before and after mRNA vaccination in COVID-19 convalescent patients and infection-naive vaccine recipients. In the study, cultures from other donors were sequenced using the Oncomine TCR Beta short-read assay on an Illumina iSeq 100. Altogether, around 9 COVID-19 convalescent patients and several SARS-CoV-2-naive healthy vaccine recipients made up the full study. Overall study results and their limits: The study was limited by a small number of convalescent patients and lacked early post-infection timepoints. In healthy vaccine recipients, vaccine-induced clones were almost all SARS-CoV-2 mono-reactive, with only 1 of 255 cross-reactive with common cold coronaviruses. Both infection-induced and vaccine-induced clones contracted markedly at late post-vaccination timepoints, which is consistent with waning T cell responses.

To identify antigen-specific CD4+ T cell clonotypes by their expansion, the ViraFEST assay first stimulated PBMC with viral peptide pools and then applied TCR sequencing. After less than 13 days of culture, CD4+ T cells were isolated with the EasySep CD4+ T cell isolation kit. Two doses of either the BNT162b2 or the mRNA-1273 mRNA SARS-CoV-2 vaccine were administered to participants. Negative nucleocapsid antibody results before and after vaccination confirmed that the healthy vaccine recipients had no prior SARS-CoV-2 infection. About 2.1 million PBMC per well were cultured in IMDM with roughly 5% human AB serum, about 9.4 IU/ml IL-2 and gentamicin, plus 10 ug/ml peptides. Half of the culture medium was replaced with fresh IL-2-containing medium on days 3 and 7. Unless otherwise noted, each peptide stimulation condition was cultured in triplicate wells. PBMC were separated from whole blood using Ficoll-Paque Plus gradient centrifugation and were then either cryopreserved at -140C or used fresh. The overlapping peptide pools covered the spike proteins of SARS-CoV-2 and of the common cold coronaviruses HCoV-NL63, HCoV-OC43 and HCoV-229E. Genomic DNA was extracted from cultured CD4+ T cells with the QIAamp micro DNA kit.

From V the trimming removes 3 bases and from J it removes 5 bases, while the gene matches leave 2 bases of the junction unaccounted for. Per the germline V gene (reference sequence), SEHNR is the CDR1 and FQNEAQ is the CDR2. Spanning cysteine to phenylalanine, the CDR3 consists of 14 amino acids. The entry retains the CDR3 DNA only, 42 bases that are in frame from base 1. The chain is assembled from TRBV7-9 and TRBJ2-5; 11 central nucleotides agree with TRBD2. This clonotype originated in a human donor who received a COVID-19 vaccine. This sample comprised CD4+ T cells from PBMCs cultured with HCoV-NL63 spike peptides, obtained after COVID-19 vaccination. The sample's cell subset or site label, decoded: HCoV-NL63 spike overlapping peptide pool stimulation. The CDR3 protein is CASSFSGGAETQYF. The bases are TGTGCCAGCAGCTTTAGCGGGGGGGCGGAGACCCAGTACTTC.